This TCR beta chain was documented in a study of early T cells in non-severe SARS-CoV-2 infection. For the study at large: The study sequenced bulk RNA from unsorted whole blood, with chains unpaired. Study-wide results and caveats: VDJdb-based annotation leaned toward anti-spike CD8 responses and missed private and CD4 specificities.

V dropped 5 bases and J dropped 5 bases, with 28 bases sitting between them. The CDR3 is 18 amino acids. CDR1 is SQVTM and CDR2 is ANQGSEA in the germline V gene. This clonotype showed up just a few times. Its antigen is still unknown. Unique molecular identifiers (one per individual cDNA molecule) were attached. MiXCR, applied by TCRdb to the 5' RACE reads, yields one record per CDR3 protein. The table includes about 70,000 distinct CDR3 sequences, approximately 15% detected once. This clonotype originated in an adult who was a healthcare worker with PCR-confirmed SARS-CoV-2 infection or an uninfected control (not recorded which). The rearrangement links TRBV29-1 to TRBJ2-1; D might be TRBD2 (6 bases). Sample: whole blood, taken at baseline. The CDR3 region has the DNA TGCAGCGTTACCCTCGGGCAAGGGTGGAGGGGACCTAACAATGAGCAGTTCTTC. Its protein is CSVTLGQGWRGPNNEQFF.